The 22 T cell receptor beta chains below come from one sample, sequenced in a study of T cell repertoires in cytomegalovirus infection (dated by TCRdb to the late 2010s). Data came from an Illumina HiSeq 1500. In TCRdb, the public reads were trimmed at Q25 with fastp and aligned with MiXCR, with productive beta chains retained. Rows with one shared CDR3 protein collapse into an entry with the most common genes and DNA. A total of a few hundred thousand distinct CDR3 sequences appear in this sample, around a sixth of them only once. Roughly 9% of the sample is taken by the ten largest. What was sequenced was PBMCs. These TCRs come from a human donor in good health (CMV status not recorded). Some clones in this sample may be carry-over from other donors' samples.

The chain carries TRBV2 and TRBJ2-3; 10 bases agree with TRBD1. The CDR3 is 16 amino acids. CDR1 is SNHLY and CDR2 is FYNNEI in the germline V gene. Trimming removed 6 bases from V and 2 bases from J; junction bases left unmatched: 8. The CDR3 DNA is TGTGCCAGCAGGGGGGACAGGGGACAACACACAGATACGCAGTATTTT. Amino acid sequence: CASRGDRGQHTDTQYF.

V and J are TRBV6-2 or TRBV6-3 and TRBJ1-2; the D is unclear. The V end was cut by 4 bases, the J end by 7 bases, with 7 bases between. CDR1 and CDR2 (germline): MNHEY, SVGEGT. This CDR3 region has 11 residues. The CDR3 DNA is TGTGCCAGCAGTTGGAGGTTTGGCTACACCTTC. Its protein is CASSWRFGYTF.

Only a few counts were recorded for this clonotype. The chain is built from TRBV18 and TRBJ2-1; D unresolved. CDR1 KGHSH and CDR2 LQKENI come from the germline V gene. Between the trimmed V and J ends, which lost 3 bases and 6 bases, there was a span of 15 bases. CDR3 length: 15 amino acids. CDR3 region: CASSPRNPVGNEQFF. CDR3 sequence (DNA): TGTGCCAGCTCACCGAGAAATCCAGTCGGCAATGAGCAGTTCTTC.

The V and J genes are TRBV28 and TRBJ2-7, with D perhaps being TRBD1 or TRBD2 (6 bases each). Germline V gene sequence: CDR1 MDHEN, CDR2 SYDVKM. Trimming shortened V by 7 bases and J by 6 bases, and 13 bases separated the two germline ends. The CDR3 totals 12 residues. The CDR3 reads CASNGGGSEQYF. The CDR3 coding sequence is TGTGCCAGCAACGGAGGGGGATCCGAGCAGTACTTC.

This clonotype appeared a few times. Here the CDR3 reads CASGLVLSLAGGIGETQYF. DNA for the CDR3: TGTGCTAGTGGTTTGGTACTTTCGCTAGCGGGAGGTATCGGGGAGACCCAGTACTTC. The chain joins TRBV12-5 to TRBJ2-5; TRBD2 agrees at 11 bases. The germline V gene encodes CDR1 LGHNT and CDR2 FRNRAP. This CDR3 is built from 19 residues. The V gene end was trimmed by 0 bases and the J gene end by 5 bases; junction bases not matched to a gene: 14.

The rearrangement links TRBV19 to TRBJ1-1; D gene ambiguous. V dropped 9 bases and J dropped 7 bases, with 18 bases sitting between them. CDR1 is LNHDA, CDR2 SQIVND, per germline (reference sequence). CDR3 length equals 13 residues. The CDR3 nucleotides are TGTGCCAGCCGTGCGGGGAGGAAGGGTGAAGCTTTCTTT. Protein sequence: CASRAGRKGEAFF.

This clonotype was seen only a few times. The V gene is TRBV10-3, the J gene TRBJ1-2, with 7 bases identical to TRBD1. The germline CDR1 and CDR2 sequences are ENHRY and SYGVKD. The CDR3 extends over 14 amino acids. With V trimmed by 8 bases and J by 8 bases, 14 bases remained unmatched. The CDR3 sequence is CAIGGQARGVGYTF. DNA for the CDR3: TGTGCCATCGGAGGACAGGCGCGAGGGGTGGGCTACACCTTC.

V usage is TRBV20-1 and J usage is TRBJ1-1, with D uncertain. The germline CDR1 and CDR2 sequences are DFQATT and SNEGSKA (reference sequence). Trimming left V 1 base short and J 3 bases short, with 15 bases between. This CDR3 comprises 15 residues. The CDR3 DNA follows: TGCAGTGCTAGAGTCCCCGTAGCGGTGGACACTGAAGCTTTCTTT. Its protein is CSARVPVAVDTEAFF.

The V and J genes are TRBV7-2 and TRBJ2-4; TRBD2 matches 7 bases. There are 16 residues in the CDR3. V was clipped by 5 bases and J by 6 bases; unmatched bases: 13. Germline loops: CDR1 SGHTA, CDR2 FQGNSA. This CDR3 reads CASSRRGGGSSNIQYF. CDR3 nucleotide sequence: TGTGCCAGCAGCCGCCGCGGCGGCGGGAGTTCAAACATTCAGTACTTC.

The rearrangement links TRBV7-9 to TRBJ2-7; a possible D gene is TRBD2 (6 bases). The V gene lost 1 base and the J gene lost 0 bases, with 10 bases spanning the gap. The CDR3 has 15 residues. CDR1 is SEHNR and CDR2 is FQNEAQ in the germline V gene (reference sequence). The CDR3 region has the DNA TGTGCCAGCAGCTTAGGTACTAGCCCCTCCTACGAGCAGTACTTC. It is translated as CASSLGTSPSYEQYF. Full variable domain (rest looked up from reference TRBV7-9 and TRBJ2-7): DTGVSQNPRHKITKRGQNVTFRCDPISEHNRLYWYRQTLGQGPEFLTYFQNEAQLEKSRLLSDRFSAERPKGSFSTLEIQRTEQGDSAMYLCASSLGTSPSYEQYFGPGTRLTVT.

This clonotype was seen repeatedly, ten times or more. The chain has TRBV7-9 and TRBJ2-7; D remains ambiguous. V was pared by 6 bases and J by 3 bases, with 9 bases between. There are 12 residues in the CDR3. The germline V gene has CDR1 SEHNR and CDR2 FQNEAQ (reference sequence). CDR3 residues: CASSPDLYEQYF. The DNA of the CDR3 is TGTGCCAGCAGTCCGGACCTCTACGAGCAGTACTTC.

This clonotype appeared many times. The chain joins TRBV7-2 to TRBJ2-1; D unclear. Germline V gene data show CDR1 as SGHTA and CDR2 as FQGNSA. CDR3 length: 13 residues. With 1 base removed from V and 4 bases from J, the gap between germline ends came to 5 bases. CDR3 bases: TGTGCCAGCAGCTTAGGAAGATACAATGAGCAGTTCTTC. Translation: CASSLGRYNEQFF.

This chain joins TRBV3-1 and TRBJ2-7; D gene uncertain. With 2 bases removed from V and 1 base from J, the gap between germline ends came to 3 bases. The germline CDR1 and CDR2 sequences are LGHDT and YNNKEL (reference sequence). The CDR3 sequence is 12 residues long. This CDR3 reads CASSQFSYEQYF. Written as DNA, the CDR3 is TGTGCCAGCAGCCAATTTTCCTACGAGCAGTACTTC.

This chain's CDR3 is CASRVQGGNQPQHF. The CDR3 nucleotides are TGTGCCAGCAGGGTACAGGGAGGCAATCAGCCCCAGCATTTT. V gene TRBV6-6 combines with J gene TRBJ1-5; a weak D match, TRBD1 (6 bases). The CDR3 has 14 residues. Trimming left V 6 bases short and J 2 bases short, with 11 bases between. CDR1 is MNHNY, CDR2 SVGAGI, per germline (reference sequence).

This clonotype was observed a handful of times. The chain joins TRBV4-1 to TRBJ2-1; 10 bases are a match to TRBD2. J gave up 8 bases and V 1 base, and 8 bases lay outside the gene matches. The CDR3 runs 16 residues. In germline, CDR1 is MGHRA, CDR2 YSYEKL. The CDR3 coding sequence is TGCGCCAGCAGCCAAGCTTATTCTAGCGGGAGCCATGAGCAGTTCTTC. Translation: CASSQAYSSGSHEQFF.

The CDR3 region is CAIKGGENSYEQYF. The CDR3 DNA sequence: TGTGCCATCAAGGGGGGTGAAAACTCCTACGAGCAGTACTTC. The V gene is TRBV10-3, the J gene TRBJ2-7, with D possibly being TRBD1 or TRBD2 (6 bases each). CDR3 length: 14 amino acids. Deletions cut 7 bases from V and 0 bases from J, with 13 bases between. Germline CDR1 and CDR2: ENHRY and SYGVKD.

In this sample, this clonotype turned up many times. V gene TRBV7-8 combines with J gene TRBJ1-6; D unclear. V lost 5 bases to trimming and J lost 4 bases, with 21 bases between them. Germline-derived CDR1 and CDR2 are SGHVS and FQNEAQ. This CDR3 has 18 amino acids. CDR3 amino acids: CASSRSRGASFYNSPLHF. CDR3 DNA: TGTGCCAGCAGCCGAAGTCGAGGAGCGAGCTTTTATAATTCACCCCTCCACTTT. Drawing the rest from reference TRBV7-8 and TRBJ1-6, the complete variable domain is GAGVSQSPRYKVAKRGQDVALRCDPISGHVSLFWYQQALGQGPEFLTYFQNEAQLDKSGLPSDRFFAERPEGSVSTLKIQRTQQEDSAVYLCASSRSRGASFYNSPLHFGNGTRLTVT.

This chain uses TRBV12-3 or TRBV12-4 with TRBJ1-1; 8 bases line up with TRBD1. The ends lost 6 bases at V and 0 bases at J; junction bases unmatched: 6. CDR3 size: 15 residues. CDR3 DNA: TGTGCCAGCAGGACGCACAGGGGGATGAACACTGAAGCTTTCTTT. Translated, it gives CASRTHRGMNTEAFF.

This clonotype has at least ten counts. V gene TRBV7-2 combines with J gene TRBJ2-5, with 11 bases that match TRBD2. Germline CDR1 SGHTA, CDR2 FQGNSA. The CDR3 totals 15 residues. V lost 3 bases, J lost 5 bases, and 5 bases stayed unmatched. CDR3 region: CASSLTSGVGETQYF. The CDR3 DNA is TGTGCCAGCAGCTTGACTAGCGGGGTAGGGGAGACCCAGTACTTC.

A few counts support this clonotype. J is TRBJ1-4 and V is TRBV28; D gene unclear. CDR3 length: 13 amino acids. The ends were cut back, 7 bases at V and 3 bases at J, with 9 bases in the middle. CDR1 MDHEN and CDR2 SYDVKM come from the germline V gene. Here the CDR3 DNA reads TGTGCCAGCATTGCGAGTCCTAATGAAAAACTGTTTTTT. Its protein product is CASIASPNEKLFF.

This clonotype was counted a single time. The rearrangement uses TRBV10-3 and TRBJ2-3; D uncertain. The V and J ends lost 9 bases and 0 bases respectively, with 19 bases between them. This CDR3 contains 16 residues. Germline V gives CDR1 ENHRY, CDR2 SYGVKD. This chain's CDR3 is CAIQPVRGSSTDTQYF. The CDR3 DNA is TGTGCCATACAACCAGTCCGCGGATCTAGCACAGATACGCAGTATTTT.

Many counts were recorded for this clonotype. CDR3 sequence reads: CASSTKGGLAGDNEQFF. The CDR3 DNA sequence: TGTGCCAGCAGCACAAAAGGAGGGCTAGCGGGAGACAATGAGCAGTTCTTC. The rearrangement links TRBV11-2 to TRBJ2-1, with 10 bases fitting TRBD2. The germline V gene has CDR1 SGHAT and CDR2 FQNNGV. This CDR3 comprises 17 residues. V lost 5 bases, J lost 5 bases, and 12 bases stayed unmatched.